The present entry profiles one T cell receptor beta chain with its context. The germline CDR1 and CDR2 sequences are SGHRS and YFSETQ. The CDR3 contains 15 residues. V shed 5 bases and J shed 7 bases, with 19 bases lying between them. This entry is derived from a study of blood T cell repertoires in COVID-19. On the study more broadly: Whether acute or convalescent, the COVID-19 samples came from the United States, Italy and Spain.

Only in-frame clones appear in the TCRdb table, and some are missing; sequencing was by immunoSEQ multiplex PCR. The table lists more than 110,000 clones, 65% to 90% of them singletons. What was sequenced was peripheral blood. The TCR sequence derives from a man aged 45-65 years with acute or convalescent COVID-19. The chain combines TRBV5-1 with TRBJ1-5, with D perhaps TRBD1 (5 bases). CDR3 bases: TGCGCCAGCAGATATGACAGCGGGTTGGGGCAGCCCCAGCATTTT. It codes for CASRYDSGLGQPQHF.